Listed below are T cell receptor beta chains from one sample, sequenced in a study of control samples from healthy donors and cancer patients. Clones were read by immunoSEQ multiplex PCR, and TCRdb kept only the in-frame ones, dropping some. The table has 150,000 to 200,000 clones, 75% to 95% seen once. Sequencing was carried out using blood. The receptors were gathered from a middle-aged woman in good health. CDR3s include the opening cysteine and the closing phenylalanine or tryptophan. D genes are given only for firm matches. Some rows have no size entry. The others give once, few or many, or a class for an expanded clone.

D: -; V: TRBV19; size: -; J: TRBJ1-2; DNA: TGTGCCAGTAGTATGTCAGGCAACTATGGCTACACCTTC; CDR3: CASSMSGNYGYTF
D: TRBD1; V: TRBV4-1; size: -; J: TRBJ1-1; DNA: TGCGCCAGCAGCCAACAATCGACAGGGAGGATCTTTGTGAACACTGAAGCTTTCTTT; CDR3: CASSQQSTGRIFVNTEAFF
D: TRBD1; V: TRBV4-1; size: -; J: TRBJ1-2; DNA: TGCGCCAGCAGCCAAGGGACCGGGACAGATGGCTACACCTTC; CDR3: CASSQGTGTDGYTF
D: TRBD1; V: TRBV29-1; size: -; J: TRBJ1-3; DNA: TGCAGCGTCGTGGACAGGGCTGGAAACACCATATATTTT; CDR3: CSVVDRAGNTIYF
D: -; V: TRBV28; size: -; J: TRBJ1-2; DNA: TGTGCCAGCAGTCCATCGACACACATCGTCTATGGCTACACCTTC; CDR3: CASSPSTHIVYGYTF
D: -; V: TRBV3-1/TRBV3-2; size: -; J: TRBJ1-2; DNA: TGTGCCAGCAGCCAGGGGGTGGGAGGCTACACCTTC; CDR3: CASSQGVGGYTF
D: TRBD2; V: TRBV29-1; size: -; J: TRBJ2-5; DNA: TGCAGCGTTGTTAGCGGGGACGAGACCCAGTACTTC; CDR3: CSVVSGDETQYF
D: -; V: TRBV6-5; size: few; J: TRBJ1-1; DNA: TGTGCCAGCAGTTACTCGAAGGCCTTGGGCACTGAAGCTTTCTTT; CDR3: CASSYSKALGTEAFF
D: -; V: TRBV25-1; size: once; J: TRBJ1-1; DNA: TGTGCCAGCAGCGGGTCAGGCCGCCAGGAGTTCTTT; CDR3: CASSGSGRQEFF
D: -; V: TRBV11-2; size: -; J: TRBJ2-3; DNA: TGTGCCAGCACCCGAGGGACTCTCACTACAGATACGCAGTATTTT; CDR3: CASTRGTLTTDTQYF
D: TRBD1; V: TRBV7-2; size: -; J: TRBJ2-7; DNA: TGTGCCAGCAGCCCAGAAGGGGGCCCTTACGAGCAGTACTTC; CDR3: CASSPEGGPYEQYF
D: -; V: TRBV21-1; size: -; J: TRBJ1-3; DNA: TGTGCCAGCAGCAAAGTAGAAGGAGCCGGCGGAAACACCATATATTTT; CDR3: CASSKVEGAGGNTIYF
D: TRBD2; V: TRBV7-6; size: -; J: TRBJ2-2; DNA: TGTGCCAGCAGCCTCAGTCGCGGGGGGCCCGGGGAGCTGTTTTTT; CDR3: CASSLSRGGPGELFF
D: TRBD1; V: TRBV28; size: -; J: TRBJ2-6; DNA: TGTGCCAGCAGCGCAGGGGGCGCCCCGTCTGGGGCCAACGTCCTGACTTTC; CDR3: CASSAGGAPSGANVLTF
D: -; V: TRBV9; size: -; J: TRBJ1-6; DNA: TGTGCCAGCAGCGTAGAGGGGGGCCTGGGGCCCCTCCACTTT; CDR3: CASSVEGGLGPLHF
D: -; V: TRBV6-9; size: -; J: TRBJ1-1; DNA: TGTGCCAGCAGTCGGTCCGTGACAGTGAACACTGAAGCTTTCTTT; CDR3: CASSRSVTVNTEAFF
D: -; V: TRBV5-1; size: -; J: TRBJ1-3; DNA: TGCGCCAGCAGCTTCGGCATTCCTACGCAGAACACCATATATTTT; CDR3: CASSFGIPTQNTIYF
D: -; V: TRBV5-1; size: -; J: TRBJ2-2; DNA: TGCGCCAGCAGCTCCCTAGGGAACCCAGGTACCGGGGAGCTGTTTTTT; CDR3: CASSSLGNPGTGELFF
D: -; V: TRBV14; size: -; J: TRBJ2-7; DNA: TGTGCCAGCAGCCGATCAGGGGGGATCGTCTACGAGCAGTACTTC; CDR3: CASSRSGGIVYEQYF
D: -; V: TRBV3-1/TRBV3-2; size: -; J: TRBJ1-6; DNA: TGTGCCAGCAGCCAAGAGGGGTCCGCTAATTCACCCCTCCACTTT; CDR3: CASSQEGSANSPLHF
D: -; V: TRBV24-1; size: -; J: TRBJ2-1; DNA: TGTGCCACCAGTGATTCTGGGCGGGGTCGGGATGAGCAGTTCTTC; CDR3: CATSDSGRGRDEQFF
D: TRBD1; V: TRBV18; size: -; J: TRBJ2-1; DNA: TGTGCCAGCTCATACGGACAGGGGGCTTGGAATGAGCAGTTCTTC; CDR3: CASSYGQGAWNEQFF
D: -; V: TRBV4-2; size: -; J: TRBJ1-5; DNA: TGTGCCAGCAGCATACAGGGTGATAGCAATCAGCCCCAGCATTTT; CDR3: CASSIQGDSNQPQHF
D: TRBD1; V: TRBV2; size: -; J: TRBJ1-1; DNA: TGTGCCAGCAGAAGGGACAGGGGGAACACTGAAGCTTTCTTT; CDR3: CASRRDRGNTEAFF
D: TRBD1; V: TRBV6-4; size: -; J: TRBJ2-3; DNA: TGTGCCAGCGGCCTGATTGACAGGGCCACAGATACGCAGTATTTT; CDR3: CASGLIDRATDTQYF
D: -; V: TRBV25-1; size: -; J: TRBJ1-6; DNA: TGTGCCAGCAGTGGGGGCGATGGTTTTAATTCACCCCTCCACTTT; CDR3: CASSGGDGFNSPLHF
D: TRBD1; V: TRBV2; size: -; J: TRBJ2-3; DNA: TGTGCCAGCAGTGGGAGGACAGGAGGTACAGATACGCAGTATTTT; CDR3: CASSGRTGGTDTQYF
D: -; V: TRBV5-1; size: -; J: TRBJ1-4; DNA: TGCGCCAGCAGCTTGGCTTGGAGGGATGAAAAACTGTTTTTT; CDR3: CASSLAWRDEKLFF
D: -; V: TRBV2; size: -; J: TRBJ2-5; DNA: TGTGCCAGCAGATTGCAAGAGACCCAGTACTTC; CDR3: CASRLQETQYF
D: -; V: TRBV7-2; size: -; J: TRBJ2-6; DNA: TGTGCCAGCACTCGCTTGAGGCCCTCTGGGGCCAACGTCCTGACTTTC; CDR3: CASTRLRPSGANVLTF
D: -; V: TRBV5-6; size: -; J: TRBJ2-5; DNA: TGTGCCAGCAGCTTGGTTAGCGAAGAGACCCAGTACTTC; CDR3: CASSLVSEETQYF
D: TRBD2; V: TRBV18; size: -; J: TRBJ2-3; DNA: TGTGCCAGCTCACCCCTAGCGGGGAGCACAGATACGCAGTATTTT; CDR3: CASSPLAGSTDTQYF
D: -; V: TRBV12-3/TRBV12-4; size: -; J: TRBJ1-2; DNA: TGTGCCTGTCGGGGAGCTAACTATGGCTACACCTTC; CDR3: CACRGANYGYTF
D: TRBD1; V: TRBV12-5; size: once; J: TRBJ1-5; DNA: TGTGCTAGTGGTTTGAACCACCGGGACAGGGGCTATCAGCCCCAGCATTTT; CDR3: CASGLNHRDRGYQPQHF
D: TRBD1; V: TRBV5-1; size: -; J: TRBJ1-3; DNA: TGCGCCAGCAGCTTGGATGGGACAGGGGGCAAAGGAAACACCATATATTTT; CDR3: CASSLDGTGGKGNTIYF
D: -; V: TRBV19; size: -; J: TRBJ2-7; DNA: TGTGCCAGTAGTCTCCGAGAGGGAAACGCCTACGAGCAGTACTTC; CDR3: CASSLREGNAYEQYF
D: -; V: TRBV19; size: -; J: TRBJ1-2; DNA: TGTGCCAGTAGTATAGTAGGGGATGGCTACACCTTC; CDR3: CASSIVGDGYTF
D: -; V: TRBV2; size: -; J: TRBJ1-6; DNA: TGTGCCAGCAGTGAGCCAGCGACCTCCTATAATTCACCCCTCCACTTT; CDR3: CASSEPATSYNSPLHF
D: -; V: TRBV3-1/TRBV3-2; size: -; J: TRBJ2-3; DNA: TGTGCCAGCAGCCGGGGGGGCACAGATACGCAGTATTTT; CDR3: CASSRGGTDTQYF
D: TRBD1; V: TRBV7-2; size: -; J: TRBJ2-4; DNA: TGTGCCAGCAGCATCCTCCGGGACAGAATAAACATTCAGTACTTC; CDR3: CASSILRDRINIQYF
D: -; V: TRBV5-6; size: -; J: TRBJ1-2; DNA: TGTGCCAGCAGCCCAACTATGGACTATGGCTACACCTTC; CDR3: CASSPTMDYGYTF
D: -; V: TRBV2; size: -; J: TRBJ1-1; DNA: TGTGCCAGCAGTGATCTTCAGACGAAGAACACTGAAGCTTTCTTT; CDR3: CASSDLQTKNTEAFF
D: -; V: TRBV20-1; size: -; J: TRBJ2-7; DNA: TGCAGTGCTAGTGCTCCCCCTAGCGAGTACGAGCAGTACTTC; CDR3: CSASAPPSEYEQYF
D: TRBD1; V: TRBV4-2; size: -; J: TRBJ2-7; DNA: TGTGCCAGCAGCCGCGCCGATGTCAGGGACAGGAGCTCCTACGAGCAGTACTTC; CDR3: CASSRADVRDRSSYEQYF
D: -; V: TRBV6-1; size: -; J: TRBJ2-7; DNA: TGTGCCAGCAGTGAATACGGCTACGAGCAGTACTTC; CDR3: CASSEYGYEQYF
D: -; V: TRBV29-1; size: -; J: TRBJ1-5; DNA: TGCAGCGTTCTTTCAGGGTTCCCCAATCAGCCCCAGCATTTT; CDR3: CSVLSGFPNQPQHF
D: -; V: TRBV24-1; size: -; J: TRBJ2-3; DNA: TGTGCCACCAGTGATGCGGAGGACAGAGATACGCAGTATTTT; CDR3: CATSDAEDRDTQYF
D: -; V: TRBV19; size: -; J: TRBJ1-4; DNA: TGTGCCAGTACGGGCAGGGGAAATGAAAAACTGTTTTTT; CDR3: CASTGRGNEKLFF
D: -; V: TRBV20-1; size: few; J: TRBJ1-1; DNA: TGCAGTGCTAGCCCGAACACTGAAGCTTTCTTT; CDR3: CSASPNTEAFF
D: TRBD2; V: TRBV7-6; size: -; J: TRBJ2-5; DNA: TGTGCCAGCAGCGCGGAGGTTGGGGGGGTGGGCCAAGAGACCCAGTACTTC; CDR3: CASSAEVGGVGQETQYF
D: -; V: TRBV2; size: -; J: TRBJ2-7; DNA: TGTGCCAGCAGTGAAATCGGGGCCGCGGCATTGCAGTACTTC; CDR3: CASSEIGAAALQYF
D: TRBD2; V: TRBV3-1/TRBV3-2; size: -; J: TRBJ2-5; DNA: TGTGCCAGCACTGACGGCGGGGGGGCTTCGGAGACCCAGTACTTC; CDR3: CASTDGGGASETQYF
D: TRBD1; V: TRBV6-5; size: -; J: TRBJ2-5; DNA: TGTGCCAGCAGTCCCGAACAGGGGAGTGCAGAGACCCAGTACTTC; CDR3: CASSPEQGSAETQYF
D: TRBD2; V: TRBV20-1; size: -; J: TRBJ2-1; DNA: TGCAGTGCTAGTCCCGGGACTAGCTTCTACAATGAGCAGTTCTTC; CDR3: CSASPGTSFYNEQFF
D: TRBD1; V: TRBV23-1; size: -; J: TRBJ2-3; DNA: TGCGCCAGCAGTCATCACATTGGACAGGGAAGGTCCCCAGATACGCAGTATTTT; CDR3: CASSHHIGQGRSPDTQYF